This T cell receptor beta chain was captured in a study of OX40 agonist ivuxolimab in advanced cancers. The study's findings and limits: Antigens targeted by the expanded peripheral T cells were not determined. Both blood CD4+ and CD8+ T cells showed clonal growth by week 6 at 0.1 to 3.0 mg/kg.

Comment on this clone: Its cognate antigen is unknown.

The germline gives CDR1 MNHEY, CDR2 SMNVEV (reference sequence). The CDR3 extends over 16 amino acids. After removal of 7 bases from V and 4 bases from J, the junction contained 9 bases not matched to a gene. Produced via immunoSEQ multiplex PCR; TCRdb's table is partial and in-frame only. The sample lists around 140,000 clones; less than 95% were seen once. The clonotype was recovered from an adult with an advanced solid tumor such as melanoma, head and neck, liver or kidney cancer. The chain combines TRBV27 with TRBJ2-1; 11 positions match TRBD2. The sequencing used CD4+ or CD8+ T cells sorted from blood, collected in a trial of the OX40 agonist ivuxolimab. CDR3: CASTPRGTSGYNEQFF. In DNA, the CDR3 is TGTGCCAGCACTCCCAGAGGGACTAGCGGTTACAATGAGCAGTTCTTC.